Below, 10 T cell receptor beta chains from the same sample are listed, as sequenced in a study of regulatory T cells in long-lasting Graves disease. Time point defined: persistent/refractory GD, antithyroid drugs over 5 years with positive TRAb. RNA isolated from PBMCs was used to make the TCR library. Arm-PCR of CDR3 regions with iRepertoire HTBI primers generated TCR beta libraries. TCRdb reprocessed the multiplex PCR reads via MiXCR and lists one record per CDR3 protein. The sample lists 250,000 to 300,000 distinct CDR3 sequences, around a fifth occurring once. The material sequenced was peripheral blood mononuclear cells (PBMCs), taken when the disease was refractory, from a patient treated with antithyroid drugs. These TCRs come from a female donor with Graves disease.

J is TRBJ1-1 and V is TRBV19; no reliable D call. This CDR3 spans 14 amino acids. Germline CDR1 LNHDA, CDR2 SQIVND (reference sequence). Trimming cost V 4 bases and J 1 base, with 10 bases left between them. CDR3 nucleotide sequence: TGTGCCAGTAGTAGAGGGTCGCCGAACACTGAAGCTTTCTTT. Translation gives CASSRGSPNTEAFF.

DNA of the CDR3: TGTGCCAGCAGCTTTCGACACGAGACCCAGTACTTC. Its protein product is CASSFRHETQYF. The chain uses TRBV5-4 and TRBJ2-5; D unclear. CDR3 length equals 12 residues. The V end was cut by 2 bases, the J end by 5 bases, with 7 bases between. The V gene's germline CDR1 is SGHNT and CDR2 YYREEE (reference sequence). Based on the CDR3 plus reference TRBV5-4 and TRBJ2-5, the full variable domain is ETGVTQSPTHLIKTRGQQVTLRCSSQSGHNTVSWYQQALGQGPQFIFQYYREEENGRGNFPPRFSGLQFPNYSSELNVNALELDDSALYLCASSFRHETQYFGPGTRLLVL.

As for this clonotype: A much larger clonotype is one base distant, so this may be a read error. V gene TRBV6-9 combines with J gene TRBJ1-5; maybe TRBD1 (5 bases). The germline V and J ends were trimmed by 4 bases and 2 bases, with 15 bases remaining between them. CDR3 length: 16 residues. Germline V gene lookup returns CDR1 MNHGY and CDR2 SVAAGI. As DNA, the CDR3 is TGTGCCAGCAGTTGGAGGCCGGGGGATGGCAATCAGCCCCAGCATTTT. This codes for CASSWRPGDGNQPQHF.

V usage is TRBV29-1 and J usage is TRBJ2-2; D assignment may be TRBD1 or TRBD2 (5 bases each). V shed 7 bases and J shed 2 bases, with 11 bases lying between them. CDR3 length equals 13 residues. The germline CDR1 and CDR2 sequences are SQVTM and ANQGSEA. The CDR3 nucleotides read TGCAGCGGCATGGGGGTCAACACCGGGGAGCTGTTTTTT. Protein product: CSGMGVNTGELFF.

The V and J genes are TRBV4-3 and TRBJ1-1; the D gene is possibly TRBD1 (5 bases). Trimming pared 1 base from V and 4 bases from J, leaving 16 bases between. The CDR3 runs 16 residues. Germline CDR1 LGHNA, CDR2 YSLEER. This chain's CDR3 is CASSQGFSGGGTEAFF. The CDR3 bases are TGCGCCAGCAGCCAAGGGTTTAGTGGTGGGGGCACTGAAGCTTTCTTT.

This clonotype has just one count. The chain employs TRBV9 and TRBJ1-2; the D gene is possibly TRBD1 (5 bases). Germline V gives CDR1 SGDLS, CDR2 YYNGEE. With 3 bases removed from V and 0 bases from J, the gap between germline ends came to 12 bases. The CDR3 spans 15 residues. CDR3: CASSARDYPNYGYTF. CDR3 DNA: TGTGCCAGCAGCGCCCGGGACTACCCTAACTATGGCTACACCTTC.

The table lists this clonotype with a few counts. This CDR3 reads CASSFLADGTGELFF. The CDR3 DNA is TGTGCCAGCAGTTTCTTAGCGGACGGAACCGGGGAGCTGTTTTTT. The chain recombines TRBV27 with TRBJ2-2, with D possibly being TRBD2 (6 bases). The CDR3 totals 15 residues. The germline V gene has CDR1 MNHEY and CDR2 SMNVEV (reference sequence). V lost 3 bases, J lost 5 bases, and 13 bases lay in between.

This clonotype was seen only a few times. The V gene is TRBV7-9, the J gene TRBJ2-7, with D possibly being TRBD2 (6 bases). CDR1 is SEHNR, CDR2 FQNEAQ, per germline (reference sequence). CDR3 length: 12 amino acids. For the CDR3, the DNA is TGTGCGGAGGGGACTTTCTCCTACGAGCAGTACTTC. This gives the protein CAEGTFSYEQYF.

This chain links TRBV6-1 with TRBJ2-4; weak D call: TRBD2 (6 bases). The germline V gene has CDR1 MNHNS and CDR2 SASEGT. Between the trimmed V and J ends, which lost 6 bases and 0 bases, there was a span of 18 bases. The CDR3 is 17 amino acids. In DNA form, the CDR3 reads TGTGCCAGCAGCCCCCCCACCCGGGGACTAGCCAAAAACATTCAGTACTTC. This gives the protein CASSPPTRGLAKNIQYF.

Only a few counts were recorded for this clonotype. J is TRBJ1-3 and V is TRBV20-1; 7 nucleotides align to TRBD1. Germline V gene sequence: CDR1 DFQATT, CDR2 SNEGSKA (reference sequence). V lost 1 base, J lost 0 bases, and 6 bases stayed unmatched. The CDR3 extends over 16 amino acids. CDR3 sequence (DNA): TGCAGTGCTAGAGGACCGGGACAGCGCTCTGGAAACACCATATATTTT. Amino acid sequence: CSARGPGQRSGNTIYF.